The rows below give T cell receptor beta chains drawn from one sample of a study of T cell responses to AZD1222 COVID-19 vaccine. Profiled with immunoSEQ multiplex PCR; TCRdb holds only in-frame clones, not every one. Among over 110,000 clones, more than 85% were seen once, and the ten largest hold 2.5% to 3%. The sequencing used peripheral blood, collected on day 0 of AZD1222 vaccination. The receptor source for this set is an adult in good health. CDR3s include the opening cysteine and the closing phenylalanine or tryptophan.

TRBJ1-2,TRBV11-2,CASSLVPQDGYTF
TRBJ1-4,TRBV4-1,CASSLSVAEKLFF
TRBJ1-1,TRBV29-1,CSVGEPGASFF
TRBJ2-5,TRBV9,CASSARGYQETQYF
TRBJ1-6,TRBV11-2,CASNPGPFRYDNSPLHF
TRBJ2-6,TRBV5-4,CASSLRTDSGANVLTF
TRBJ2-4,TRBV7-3,CASSLTPGGNIQYF
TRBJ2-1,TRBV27,CASSLSTSGLNEQFF
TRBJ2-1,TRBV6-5,CASSSGGLNEQFF
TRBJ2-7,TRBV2,CASKRTTYEQYF
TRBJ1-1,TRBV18,CASSAQGRAEAFF
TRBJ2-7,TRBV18,CASSRDRGHEQYF
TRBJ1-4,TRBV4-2,CASSRASTATNEKLFF